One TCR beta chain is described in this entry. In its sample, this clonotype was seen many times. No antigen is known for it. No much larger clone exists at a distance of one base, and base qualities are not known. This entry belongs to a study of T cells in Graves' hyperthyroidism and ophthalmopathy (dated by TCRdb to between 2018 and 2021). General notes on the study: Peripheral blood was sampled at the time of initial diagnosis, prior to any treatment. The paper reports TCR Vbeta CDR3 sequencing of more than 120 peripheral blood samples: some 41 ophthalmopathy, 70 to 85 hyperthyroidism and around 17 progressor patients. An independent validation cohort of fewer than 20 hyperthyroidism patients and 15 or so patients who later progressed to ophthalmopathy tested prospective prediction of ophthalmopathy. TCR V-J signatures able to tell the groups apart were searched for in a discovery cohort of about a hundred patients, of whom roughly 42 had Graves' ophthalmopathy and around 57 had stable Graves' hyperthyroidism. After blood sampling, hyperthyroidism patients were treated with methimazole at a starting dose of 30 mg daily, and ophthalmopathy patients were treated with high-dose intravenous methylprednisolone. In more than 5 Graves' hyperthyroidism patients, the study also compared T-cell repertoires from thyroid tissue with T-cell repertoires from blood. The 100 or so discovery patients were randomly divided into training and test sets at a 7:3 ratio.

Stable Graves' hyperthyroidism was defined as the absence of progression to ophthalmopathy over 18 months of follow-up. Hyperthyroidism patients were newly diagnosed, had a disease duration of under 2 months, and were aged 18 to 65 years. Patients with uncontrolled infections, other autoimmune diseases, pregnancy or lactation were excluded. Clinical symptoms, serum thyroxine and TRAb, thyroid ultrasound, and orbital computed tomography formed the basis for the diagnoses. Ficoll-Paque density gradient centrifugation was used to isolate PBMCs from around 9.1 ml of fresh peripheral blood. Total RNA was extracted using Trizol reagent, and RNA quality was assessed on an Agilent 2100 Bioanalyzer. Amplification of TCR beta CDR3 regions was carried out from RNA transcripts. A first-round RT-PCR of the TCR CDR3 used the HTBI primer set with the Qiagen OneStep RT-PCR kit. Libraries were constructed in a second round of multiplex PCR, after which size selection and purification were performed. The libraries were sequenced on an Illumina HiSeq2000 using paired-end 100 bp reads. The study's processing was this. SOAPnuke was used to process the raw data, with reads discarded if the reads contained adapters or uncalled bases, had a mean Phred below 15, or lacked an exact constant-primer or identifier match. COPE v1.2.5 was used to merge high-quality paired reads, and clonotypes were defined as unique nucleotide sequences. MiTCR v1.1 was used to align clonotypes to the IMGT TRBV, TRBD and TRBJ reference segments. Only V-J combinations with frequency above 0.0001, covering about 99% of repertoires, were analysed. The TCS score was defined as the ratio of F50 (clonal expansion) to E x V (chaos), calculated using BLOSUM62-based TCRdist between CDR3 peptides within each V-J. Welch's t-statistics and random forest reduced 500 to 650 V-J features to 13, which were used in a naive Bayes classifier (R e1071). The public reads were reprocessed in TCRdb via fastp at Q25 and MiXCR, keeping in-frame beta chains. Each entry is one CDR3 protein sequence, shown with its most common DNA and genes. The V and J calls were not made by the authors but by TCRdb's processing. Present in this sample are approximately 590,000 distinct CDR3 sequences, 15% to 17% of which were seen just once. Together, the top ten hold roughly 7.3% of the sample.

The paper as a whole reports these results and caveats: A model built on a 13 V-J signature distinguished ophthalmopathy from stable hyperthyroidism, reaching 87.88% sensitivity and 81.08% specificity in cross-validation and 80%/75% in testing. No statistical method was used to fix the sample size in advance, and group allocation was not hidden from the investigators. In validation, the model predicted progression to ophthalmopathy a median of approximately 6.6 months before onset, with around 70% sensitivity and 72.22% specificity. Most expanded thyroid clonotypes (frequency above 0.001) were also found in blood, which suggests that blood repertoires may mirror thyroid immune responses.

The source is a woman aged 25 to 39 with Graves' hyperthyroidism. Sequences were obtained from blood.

The nucleotides are TGCGCCAGCAGCTTGGATCGGGGTTTGGAGACCCAGTACTTC. It translates to CASSLDRGLETQYF. This chain is built from TRBV5-1 and TRBJ2-5, and possibly TRBD2, on 5 matching bases. In the germline V gene, CDR1 corresponds to SGHRS and CDR2 to YFSETQ. The CDR3 has 14 amino acids, counting the end cysteine and phenylalanine. The retained sequence is limited to the CDR3, 42 bases, with the frame set at the first base. The junction carries 11 bases between V and J, which are trimmed by 0 bases and 5 bases respectively.